The 5 T cell receptor beta chains given below trace back to one sample, sequenced in a study of cytomegalovirus exposure and HLA in healthy donors. The PCR employed 60 Vbeta primers together with 13 Jbeta primers. The method was immunoSEQ multiplex PCR; TCRdb's version includes in-frame clones alone and lacks a portion of them. The table shows 120,000 to 150,000 clones, with about 80% occurring only once. Specimen: PBMCs. The receptors shown here come from a woman aged 40-49 years in good health and CMV-seronegative.

V and J are TRBV6-5 and TRBJ2-3; 13 nucleotides match TRBD2. This CDR3 region has 16 residues. V lost 2 bases and J lost 3; bases outside the gene matches: 2. Germline CDR1 is MNHEY and CDR2 is SVGAGI. The CDR3 DNA follows: TGTGCCAGCAGTTACACTAGCGGGAGGGGAACAGATACGCAGTATTTT. Amino acids: CASSYTSGRGTDTQYF.

There are a few counts of this clone. The chain joins TRBV6-5 to TRBJ1-2, with D hard to call. V dropped 4 bases and J dropped 8 bases, with 23 bases sitting between them. The CDR3 extends over 16 amino acids. The germline V gene encodes CDR1 MNHEY and CDR2 SVGAGI. CDR3 nucleotides: TGTGCCAGCAGTTCTACCATTATAAGCCCTCCTGAGGGCTACACCTTC. Its translation: CASSSTIISPPEGYTF.

The chain employs TRBV6-1 and TRBJ2-5, with 11 bases lining up with TRBD2. The assigned J gene may be wrong: the sequence end matches TRBJ2-7 better. The CDR3 is 13 residues long. Germline CDR1 reads MNHNS; CDR2 reads SASEGT. The DNA for the CDR3 is TGTGCCAGCATAACTAGCGGGAGCTACGAGCAGTACTTC. It yields the protein CASITSGSYEQYF.

The rearrangement joins TRBV4-3 to TRBJ2-1; tentative D call: TRBD1 (6 bases). V was trimmed by 4 bases and J by 6 bases, leaving 13 bases between them. The CDR3 totals 14 residues. Per germline, CDR1 LGHNA and CDR2 YSLEER. The CDR3: CASSRQEAFNEQFF. The CDR3 nucleotides are TGCGCCAGCAGCCGACAGGAGGCCTTCAATGAGCAGTTCTTC.

The chain uses TRBV30 and TRBJ2-7; the match to TRBD1 covers 9 bases. Germline CDR1 reads GTSNPN; CDR2 reads SVGIG (reference sequence). The trim removed 4 bases at V and 4 bases at J, leaving 11 bases unmatched. The CDR3 spans 15 residues. Here the CDR3 reads CAWNPGRDRVYEQYF. The DNA for the CDR3 is TGTGCCTGGAACCCCGGACGGGACAGGGTTTACGAGCAGTACTTC.